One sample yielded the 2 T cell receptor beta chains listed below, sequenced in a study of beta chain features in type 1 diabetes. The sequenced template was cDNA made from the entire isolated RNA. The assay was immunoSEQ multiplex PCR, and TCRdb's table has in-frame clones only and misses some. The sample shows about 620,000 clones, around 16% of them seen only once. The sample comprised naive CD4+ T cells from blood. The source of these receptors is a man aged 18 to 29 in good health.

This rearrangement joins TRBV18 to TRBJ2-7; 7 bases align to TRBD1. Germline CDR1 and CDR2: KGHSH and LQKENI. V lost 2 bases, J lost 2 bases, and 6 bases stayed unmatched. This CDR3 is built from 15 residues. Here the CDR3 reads CASSPGTEPPYEQYF. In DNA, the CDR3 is TGTGCCAGCTCACCAGGGACAGAGCCCCCCTACGAGCAGTACTTC.

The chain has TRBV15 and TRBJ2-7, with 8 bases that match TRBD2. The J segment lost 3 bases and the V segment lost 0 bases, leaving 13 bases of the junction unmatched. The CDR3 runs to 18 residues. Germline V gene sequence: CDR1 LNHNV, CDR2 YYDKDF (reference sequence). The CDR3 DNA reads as TGTGCCACCAGCAGAGATCCCCCTTGGAGCGGGGGACTCTACGAGCAGTACTTC. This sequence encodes CATSRDPPWSGGLYEQYF.